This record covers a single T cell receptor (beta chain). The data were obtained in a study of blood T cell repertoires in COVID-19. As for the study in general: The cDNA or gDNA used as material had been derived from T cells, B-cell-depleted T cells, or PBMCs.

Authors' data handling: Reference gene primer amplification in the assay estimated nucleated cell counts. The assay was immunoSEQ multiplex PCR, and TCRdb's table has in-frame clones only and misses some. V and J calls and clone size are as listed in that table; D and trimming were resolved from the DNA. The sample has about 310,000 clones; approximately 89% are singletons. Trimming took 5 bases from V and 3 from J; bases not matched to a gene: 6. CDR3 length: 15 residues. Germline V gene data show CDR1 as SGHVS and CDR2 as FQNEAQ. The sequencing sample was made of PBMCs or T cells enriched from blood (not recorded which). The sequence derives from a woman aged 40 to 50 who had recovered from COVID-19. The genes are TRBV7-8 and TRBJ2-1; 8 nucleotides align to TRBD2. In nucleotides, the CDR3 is TGTGCCAGCAGCCTCCGACTAGCGAGCTACAATGAGCAGTTCTTC. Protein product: CASSLRLASYNEQFF.